A selection of T cell receptor beta chains follows, all from one sample in a study of T cell responses to AZD1222 COVID-19 vaccine. Clones were read by immunoSEQ multiplex PCR, and TCRdb kept only the in-frame ones, dropping some. The sample lists about 110,000 clones, roughly 90% seen once, with over 4% in the top ten. The source material was peripheral blood, sampled on day 0 of AZD1222 vaccination. The receptors derive from an adult in good health. The CDR3 runs from the conserved cysteine through the conserved F or W. The D gene is left open where the match is weak. A row's size may be missing; if present it is once, few, many or a size class.

TRBJ1-3,-,TRBV7-2,-,CASSLSGADPGNTIYF,TGTGCCAGCAGCCTCTCAGGGGCCGACCCTGGAAACACCATATATTTT
TRBJ1-2,TRBD1,TRBV5-1,-,CASSFGTGPGGYTF,TGCGCCAGCAGCTTTGGGACAGGGCCGGGGGGCTACACCTTC
TRBJ1-2,-,TRBV6-5,-,CASFSDGRNNYGYTF,TGTGCCAGCTTCTCAGACGGAAGGAATAACTATGGCTACACCTTC
TRBJ2-1,-,TRBV9,-,CASSVGVLLVNEQFF,TGTGCCAGCAGCGTAGGGGTACTCTTAGTAAATGAGCAGTTCTTC
TRBJ1-4,-,TRBV28,-,CASNSGQNHEKLFF,TGTGCCAGCAATTCTGGACAGAACCATGAAAAACTGTTTTTT
TRBJ2-3,TRBD2,TRBV19,-,CASRKGLADTDTQYF,TGTGCCAGTAGAAAGGGACTAGCGGACACAGATACGCAGTATTTT
TRBJ2-7,-,TRBV27,-,CASSRTGTPYEQYF,TGTGCCAGCAGCCGTACAGGGACCCCCTACGAGCAGTACTTC
TRBJ2-2,-,TRBV2,-,CASRNNQAGELFF,TGTGCCAGCAGGAACAACCAGGCCGGGGAGCTGTTTTTT
TRBJ2-7,-,TRBV28,-,CASRPQVSYEQYF,TGTGCCAGCAGGCCACAGGTTTCCTACGAGCAGTACTTC
TRBJ2-2,TRBD2,TRBV5-1,-,CASSFGLATSDGELFF,TGCGCCAGCAGCTTTGGACTAGCCACTTCGGACGGGGAGCTGTTTTTT
TRBJ1-2,TRBD1,TRBV6-5,-,CASSYSGTGGGYGYTF,TGTGCCAGCAGTTACTCGGGGACAGGGGGCGGCTATGGCTACACCTTC
TRBJ1-4,-,TRBV7-9,-,CASSPRATNEKLFF,TGTGCCAGCAGCCCCCGGGCAACTAATGAAAAACTGTTTTTT
TRBJ1-2,-,TRBV7-9,-,CASSFLGRANYGYTF,TGTGCCAGCAGCTTCTTGGGACGGGCTAACTATGGCTACACCTTC
TRBJ2-5,TRBD1,TRBV4-1,-,CASSQIRDSGGQETQYF,TGCGCCAGCAGCCAAATTAGGGACAGTGGTGGCCAAGAGACCCAGTACTTC
TRBJ1-1,TRBD1,TRBV7-2,-,CASSLTGAPGEAFF,TGTGCCAGCAGCCTGACAGGGGCCCCCGGTGAAGCTTTCTTT
TRBJ2-5,-,TRBV28,-,CASSPHTSETQYF,TGTGCCAGCAGTCCACACACTTCTGAGACCCAGTACTTC
TRBJ1-5,-,TRBV11-2,-,CASSTGLSQPQHF,TGTGCCAGCAGCACTGGACTGTCTCAGCCCCAGCATTTT
TRBJ1-2,-,TRBV12-3/TRBV12-4,-,CASSRREDYGYTF,TGTGCCAGCAGCCGCAGGGAGGACTATGGCTACACCTTC
TRBJ1-6,-,TRBV30,-,CAWSLGPLESPLHF,TGTGCCTGGAGTTTGGGACCGCTGGAATCACCCCTCCACTTT
TRBJ2-4,TRBD2,TRBV5-1,-,CASSPVTSGKTKNIQYF,TGCGCCAGCAGCCCGGTGACTAGCGGAAAAACCAAAAACATTCAGTACTTC
TRBJ1-1,-,TRBV5-1,once,CASSRTPNTEAFF,TGCGCCAGCAGCCGGACACCTAACACTGAAGCTTTCTTT
TRBJ1-5,-,TRBV7-6,-,CASTQPDLDNQPQHF,TGTGCCAGCACCCAACCAGACTTAGACAATCAGCCCCAGCATTTT
TRBJ2-1,-,TRBV2,once,CASSEISSYNEQFF,TGTGCCAGCAGTGAGATTTCTTCCTACAATGAGCAGTTCTTC
TRBJ2-7,-,TRBV7-2,-,CASSLDRVDEQYF,TGTGCCAGCAGCTTAGACAGGGTCGACGAGCAGTACTTC
TRBJ2-5,-,TRBV7-9,-,CASRALYEETQYF,TGTGCCAGCAGGGCGTTATACGAAGAGACCCAGTACTTC
TRBJ2-5,-,TRBV4-1,-,CASSPRLVETQYF,TGCGCCAGCAGCCCCCGACTAGTCGAGACCCAGTACTTC
TRBJ2-5,-,TRBV5-1,-,CASSLALETQYF,TGCGCCAGCAGCTTGGCCCTGGAGACCCAGTACTTC
TRBJ1-5,-,TRBV6-5,-,CASMRAGGGQPQHF,TGTGCCAGCATGCGGGCAGGAGGGGGTCAGCCCCAGCATTTT
TRBJ2-1,-,TRBV3-1/TRBV3-2,-,CASSALFLGGHNEQFF,TGTGCCAGCAGCGCTCTCTTTTTGGGGGGCCACAATGAGCAGTTCTTC
TRBJ2-1,-,TRBV19,few,CASSASSYNEQFF,TGTGCCAGTAGCGCTTCCTCCTACAATGAGCAGTTCTTC
TRBJ2-1,TRBD2,TRBV19,-,CASSTGGAYNEQFF,TGTGCCAGTAGTACGGGGGGGGCCTACAATGAGCAGTTCTTC
TRBJ1-1,-,TRBV30,-,CAWRRTPNTEAFF,TGTGCCTGGAGAAGGACACCGAACACTGAAGCTTTCTTT
TRBJ1-2,-,TRBV10-3,-,CAISEQTPSNYGYTF,TGTGCCATCAGTGAGCAGACACCGTCTAACTATGGCTACACCTTC